This T cell receptor beta chain was sequenced in a study of blood T cell repertoires in COVID-19. Whole-study context: Donors in the United States, Italy and Spain gave samples during acute or convalescent COVID-19.

Clones were read by immunoSEQ multiplex PCR, and TCRdb kept only the in-frame ones, dropping some. The sample lists 430,000 or so clones, around 87% occurring once. The CDR3 is 15 residues long. V lost 3 bases and J lost 0; bases outside the gene matches: 2. Per the germline V gene, CDR1 is SGHKS and CDR2 is YYEKEE (reference sequence). Clinical histories supplied by participants themselves formed the basis of cohort assignment. Before being deemed recovered, Cohort 3 donors had two negative PCRs, clearance, or symptom resolution. This chain uses TRBV5-5 with TRBJ2-2, with TRBD2 matching 7 bases. This clonotype originated in a woman aged 40 to 50 who had recovered from COVID-19. The material sequenced was PBMCs or T cells enriched from blood (not recorded which). CDR3 DNA: TGTGCCAGCAGCTGGGAGGGCGCGAACACCGGGGAGCTGTTTTTT. This gives the protein CASSWEGANTGELFF.